The present T cell receptor beta chain was sequenced within a study of T cell repertoires in cytomegalovirus infection. Turning to the study itself: It can be stated that public TCR beta signatures indicated CMV infection as well as a matching HLA type.

Overall study findings and caveats: Carriers of CMV plus the relevant HLA were identified by cumulative public TCR beta family frequency. HLA-C-restricted CMV clonotypes gave the most frequent clonotype in two of eight donors.

A single record per CDR3 protein comes from TCRdb applying MiXCR to the reads. Of some 300,000 distinct CDR3 sequences listed, 17% are singletons. The V end was cut by 3 bases, the J end by 1 base, with 6 bases between. The CDR3 contains 14 residues. This clonotype was counted many times. Its target is unknown. Sequences were obtained from PBMCs. The V and J genes are TRBV12-3 or TRBV12-4 and TRBJ2-2, with D unclear. The receptor's source is a human donor in good health (CMV status not recorded). Some clones in this sample may be carry-over from other donors' samples. CDR3 residues: CASSFAGNTGELFF. CDR3 bases: TGTGCCAGCAGTTTTGCAGGGAACACCGGGGAGCTGTTTTTT.